This TCR beta chain emerged from a study of regulatory T cells in long-lasting Graves disease. Overall study context: Duration of antithyroid drug therapy among newly diagnosed Graves' patients was under 3 months. Study-wide results and caveats: Thyroid tissue went unexamined; only peripheral blood was analyzed.

Germline CDR1 is SGHAT and CDR2 is FQDESV (reference sequence). With 6 bases removed from V and 5 bases from J, the gap between germline ends came to 9 bases. The CDR3 is made up of 12 amino acids. Sequencing libraries for TCR beta were prepared with iRepertoire HTBI primers and Arm-PCR of CDR3 regions. Each CDR3 protein gets one entry after TCRdb re-called the multiplex PCR reads with MiXCR. The sample gives about 540,000 distinct CDR3 sequences, approximately 15% of which show up once; about 10% is in the top ten. As to time point: newly diagnosed GD, antithyroid drugs for less than 3 months. Isolated PBMC RNA provided the starting material for the TCR library. Many counts were recorded for this clonotype. Its antigen is currently unknown. These same records also appear under a second study, on T cells in Graves' hyperthyroidism and ophthalmopathy. That work states: The authors deemed Graves' hyperthyroidism stable absent ophthalmopathy progression within 18 months.

The sequence was obtained from a man between 25 and 39 years old with Graves disease. The chain is built from TRBV11-1 and TRBJ2-3, with D unresolved. This specimen was peripheral blood mononuclear cells (PBMCs), taken at new diagnosis, from a patient treated with antithyroid drugs. The CDR3 is CASSLAVDTQYF. CDR3 coding DNA: TGTGCCAGCAGTTTGGCGGTAGATACGCAGTATTTT.